This T cell receptor beta chain emerged from a study of blood T cell repertoires in COVID-19. Study background: Spain, Italy and the United States supplied samples that represented acute and convalescent COVID-19. T cells, B-cell-depleted T cells, or PBMCs supplied cDNA or gDNA.

Per germline, CDR1 LNHNV and CDR2 YYDKDF (reference sequence). This CDR3 has 15 residues. V was shortened by 2 bases and J by 0 bases, with 10 bases between the two germline ends. Authors' data handling: The assay estimated nucleated cells by amplifying reference gene primers. Data came from immunoSEQ multiplex PCR; TCRdb stores just in-frame clones and leaves some out. V and J calls plus clone size are reproduced from that table; the DNA served to infer D and trimming. The profile shows roughly 180,000 clones, 70% to 90% of them singletons. The chain combines TRBV15 with TRBJ2-5; no clear D gene. Material: peripheral blood. This clonotype originated in a middle-aged man who had recovered from COVID-19. As DNA, the CDR3 is TGTGCCACCAGCAGACAAGCAATGTACCAAGAGACCCAGTACTTC. Its protein is CATSRQAMYQETQYF.